This TCR beta chain was sequenced for a study of OX40 agonist ivuxolimab in advanced cancers. Study-level information: Patients with hepatocellular carcinoma, melanoma, renal cell or head and neck cancer made up the dose-escalation patients. Three partial responders included one hepatocellular carcinoma patient and two cutaneous melanoma patients.

Sequencing used immunoSEQ multiplex PCR; TCRdb keeps in-frame clones, though not all of them. The data show some 30,000 clones, with 74% seen just once and under 15% held by the top ten. General study findings and limits: Clonal expansion was among the lowest in partial responders at 0.1-3.0 mg/kg, especially CD8+.

Worth noting for this clone: No antigen is known for it.

The V and J ends lost 3 bases and 7 bases, in that order; junction bases with no gene match: 8. This CDR3 region has 15 residues. Germline CDR1 is LNHDA and CDR2 is SQIVND (reference sequence). Patients with autoimmune history or systemic immunosuppression were excluded. The sequencing used CD4+ or CD8+ T cells sorted from blood, collected in a trial of the OX40 agonist ivuxolimab. The chain links TRBV19 to TRBJ2-2, with TRBD1 matching over 7 bases. This clonotype originated in an adult with an advanced solid tumor such as melanoma, head and neck, liver or kidney cancer. The DNA for the CDR3 is TGTGCCAGTAGTATGATCGTACAGGGGAACGGGGAGCTGTTTTTT. Translating it yields CASSMIVQGNGELFF.